The present entry profiles one T cell receptor (beta chain) with its context. Its specific antigen is unknown. It has no much larger one-base neighbor in the sample; base qualities were not kept. To estimate absolute template abundance from read counts, synthetic TCR analog templates were spiked into each PCR. Using the immunoSEQ assay, TCRbeta CDR3 regions were amplified from genomic DNA with bias-controlled V and J gene primers. Sequencing of rearranged TCRbeta segments was done at approximately 20X coverage. On the authors' methods: Clustering was used to correct sequencing errors, and CDR3s were annotated against IMGT to assign V, D and J genes. Only productive TCRbeta rearrangements were used in downstream analyses, excluding out-of-frame or stop-codon sequences. Clonality was calculated as one minus the Shannon entropy normalized by the log of the number of unique productive sequences. Clones differing between time points or between blood and tumor were identified using Fisher's exact test with Benjamini-Hochberg correction, with an adjusted p below 0.01 applied as the threshold. This immuneACCESS table, as held by TCRdb, lists in-frame sequences with V and J called but not all clones. Of the missing ones, under half trace to an unresolved V gene in checked studies; the others have no known cause. V and J calls and clone size are given by that table; D and trimming were obtained from the DNA. Recorded for this sample are roughly 39,000 clones; 80% to 90% of them occurred a single time. Clones ranked in the top ten supply around 2% of the sample.

Based on the germline V gene, the CDR1 and CDR2 sequences are ENHRY and SYGVKD. The CDR3 spans 14 residues, from the cysteine through the phenylalanine. The DNA shown is the 42-base CDR3, in frame from base 1. V ends up 6 bases short and J 6 bases short, with an unmatched junction base count of 5. The data stem from a study of PD-L1 blockade in urothelial cancer listed by TCRdb under 2017. For the study in its entirety: All patients started therapy around 2014 and received atezolizumab 1,200 mg intravenously every 3 weeks. A median of about 150,000 T cells and 85,000 or so unique TCRs was obtained from blood samples, and a median clonality of around 0.072 was observed. An exploratory multi-omic analysis was conducted of the somatic, immune and clinical correlates of response to PD-L1 blockade with atezolizumab in urothelial cancer. Ten or so patients reached durable clinical benefit, while some 20 patients did not. Blood samples were analyzed 3 weeks after the start of treatment (second dose) and 6 weeks after the start of treatment. In the same patients, pretreatment tumors underwent whole exome sequencing and RNA sequencing in addition to TCR sequencing. Pretreatment blood TCR-seq was available for about 27 patients, at least one posttreatment blood collection was obtained for 25 or so patients, and tumor TCR-seq was available for 25 or so patients. Patients had an ECOG performance status of 0 or 1 and had received between 0 and 3 prior chemotherapy regimens. TCR sequencing covered pretreatment tumor samples and matched, serially collected peripheral blood taken before and after atezolizumab treatment. Progression-free survival longer than 6 months counted as durable clinical benefit, and TCR features were additionally tested against both progression-free and overall survival. About 85% of the 29 patients were males with bladder-origin urothelial cancer, and about 65% of the 29 reported a prior smoking history.

The cohort included some 30 patients with locally advanced or metastatic urothelial carcinoma who were treated at Memorial Sloan Kettering on a trial protocol. Peripheral blood mononuclear cells were collected pretreatment and during treatment, with between 1 and 8 total time points obtained per patient. The Qiagen DNeasy Blood extraction kit was used to purify genomic DNA from total PBMCs and tumor samples. PBMCs were collected pretreatment and during treatment and were isolated and stored as previously described. Findings and caveats that apply to the study as a whole: Improved progression-free and overall survival was found to be associated with pretreatment peripheral blood TCR clonality below the median. Small sample size (n ≈ 28) and many exploratory analyses mean the results are intended to be hypothesis-generating. Greater expansion of tumor-associated TCR clones in peripheral blood 3 weeks after the start of treatment was observed in patients with durable benefit (n ≈ 22, p = 0.022).

This sample comprised PBMCs, obtained around atezolizumab (anti-PD-L1) treatment. The sequence links TRBV10-3 to TRBJ2-1; the central 10 bases match TRBD2. This TCR derives from a man in his fifties or sixties with urothelial cancer. The nucleotide sequence is given as TGTGCCATCAGCGACACTAGCGGGGCCAATGAGCAGTTCTTC. Translated, this gives CAISDTSGANEQFF.